This T cell receptor beta chain was documented in a study of T cells in Graves' hyperthyroidism and ophthalmopathy. Per germline, CDR1 DFQATT and CDR2 SNEGSKA (reference sequence). The CDR3 loop spans 16 amino acids. Losses at the gene ends were 0 bases for V and 6 bases for J; bases not matched to a gene: 9. Amplified TCR beta CDR3 regions came from RNA transcripts. First-round RT-PCR of the TCR CDR3 relied on the HTBI primer set. MiXCR, run by TCRdb on the multiplex PCR reads, gives a single entry per CDR3 protein. Among a few hundred thousand distinct CDR3 sequences listed, around 14% were seen once.

This chain links TRBV20-1 with TRBJ2-1; 9 nucleotides line up with TRBD2. Sequenced sample: blood. This clonotype was obtained from a woman aged 25 to 39 with Graves' hyperthyroidism. CDR3 sequence (DNA): TGCAGTGCTAGAGATTTCCTTGGCGGGAGGGCCAATGAGCAGTTCTTC. Amino acid sequence: CSARDFLGGRANEQFF.